This entry describes one TCR beta chain. What it binds is not known. Only in-frame clones appear in the TCRdb table, and some are missing; sequencing was by immunoSEQ multiplex PCR. The table has 95,000 to 150,000 clones, about 91% seen once; the top ten hold about 4.9%. The data derive from a study of T cell responses to AZD1222 COVID-19 vaccine. Study background: Pooling covered second doses at about 4 or about 12 weeks.

V lost 3 bases to trimming and J lost 3 bases; unmatched junction nucleotides: 3. The CDR3 is 14 amino acids. Germline CDR1 is SGDLS and CDR2 is YYNGEE. Overall study results and limits: The sample set comprised mostly white British donors with more females, and clonal diversity was possibly underestimated. Seropositive AZD1222 recipients at baseline numbered only 6 or 7. Among spike-specific TCRs, nearly half reportedly target unmutated variant regions.

The specimen comprised peripheral blood, sampled on day 0 of AZD1222 vaccination. This sequence joins TRBV9 and TRBJ1-2; 9 bases line up with TRBD1. This TCR was sampled from an adult in good health. CDR3: CASSAGDRDYGYTF. The CDR3 DNA reads TGTGCCAGCAGCGCCGGGGACAGGGACTATGGCTACACCTTC.